This T cell receptor beta chain stems from a study of cytomegalovirus exposure and HLA in healthy donors. About the research overall: Among 150 million to 200 million T cells, an earlier analysis found approximately 110 million unique TCR beta sequences. General study findings and limits: In a later analysis, a missense DCLRE1C variant was linked to TCR beta V- and J-gene trimming. The authors judged a highly shared variant cluster likely a sequencing artifact.

In regard to this clone: Its antigen is unidentified.

Use of 60 Vbeta and 13 Jbeta primers characterized the PCR. Clones were sequenced by immunoSEQ multiplex PCR, and TCRdb holds only the in-frame ones, with some missing. The sample yields over 85,000 clones, over 60% seen once. Healthy people donating bone marrow made up the donors. The receptor's source is an older woman in good health and CMV-seropositive. Sample: PBMCs.

The CDR3 DNA reads as TGCGCCAGCAGCCCCCTGTCCCTAGTACGTTCAGAGACCCAGTACTTC. This encodes CASSPLSLVRSETQYF. The rearrangement uses TRBV5-1 and TRBJ2-5; D uncertain. The CDR3 runs to 16 residues. Trimming took 4 bases from V and 4 from J, leaving 20 bases between them. Germline assignment: CDR1 SGHRS and CDR2 YFSETQ.